This is a list of T cell receptor beta chains from one sample in a study of blood T cell repertoires in COVID-19. Only in-frame clones appear in the TCRdb table, and some are missing; sequencing was by immunoSEQ multiplex PCR. The sample includes 140,000 to 150,000 clones, 84% of them seen just once. Sequenced material: PBMCs or T cells enriched from blood (not recorded which). Receptors originate from a woman aged 50 to 60 who had been exposed to COVID-19. Each CDR3 is given with its conserved first and last residue. D genes are given only for firm matches. Clone sizes are given selectively: once, few, many, or a class where the clone is expanded.

TRBD2 TRBJ2-5 few TRBV5-8 CASSLWLAGGETQYF TGTGCCAGCAGCTTGTGGCTAGCGGGGGGGGAGACCCAGTACTTC
- TRBJ2-3 - TRBV19 CASRASGTDTQYF TGTGCCAGCCGGGCTAGCGGCACAGATACGCAGTATTTT
- TRBJ1-5 few TRBV10-2 CASSESSTQPQHF TGCGCCAGCAGTGAGTCTAGTACTCAGCCCCAGCATTTT
- TRBJ2-2 - TRBV6-6 CASSHGGGELFF TGTGCCAGCAGTCACGGGGGCGGGGAGCTGTTTTTT
- TRBJ1-6 - TRBV6-5 CASRDEGYYNSPLHF TGTGCCAGCCGCGACGAGGGCTACTATAATTCACCCCTCCACTTT
TRBD1 TRBJ1-2 - TRBV10-3 CAISSGTATSNYGYTF TGTGCCATCAGTTCCGGGACAGCGACCTCTAACTATGGCTACACCTTC
- TRBJ1-1 - TRBV16 CASSQHRAPNTEAFF TGTGCCAGCAGCCAGCACAGGGCCCCGAACACTGAAGCTTTCTTT
- TRBJ1-1 - TRBV19 CATRYRALATEAFF TGTGCCACCCGATACAGGGCCCTGGCGACTGAAGCTTTCTTT
TRBD1 TRBJ1-5 - TRBV29-1 CSVAGGSNQPQHF TGCAGCGTTGCAGGGGGGAGCAATCAGCCCCAGCATTTT
- TRBJ2-1 - TRBV7-9 CASTSGTHGGYNEQFF TGTGCCAGCACCTCCGGGACTCATGGGGGCTACAATGAGCAGTTCTTC
- TRBJ1-4 - TRBV21-1 CASSLQGAGEKLFF TGTGCCAGCAGCTTACAGGGGGCGGGTGAAAAACTGTTTTTT
- TRBJ2-7 - TRBV5-1 CASSLQGSSYEQYF TGCGCCAGCAGCTTGCAGGGGAGCTCCTACGAGCAGTACTTC
TRBD1 TRBJ1-1 - TRBV27 CASSLAQGASEAFF TGTGCCAGCAGTTTAGCCCAGGGGGCCTCTGAAGCTTTCTTT
- TRBJ1-1 - TRBV28 CASPGAGQSTEAFF TGTGCCAGCCCTGGGGCAGGTCAAAGCACTGAAGCTTTCTTT
- TRBJ1-2 few TRBV5-1 CASNNGQGYGYTF TGCGCCAGCAATAACGGGCAGGGCTATGGCTACACCTTC
- TRBJ1-6 many TRBV4-2 CASSPLRSDNSPLHF TGTGCCAGCAGCCCCCTGAGGAGTGATAATTCACCCCTCCACTTT
TRBD1 TRBJ1-2 - TRBV10-3 CAIHRGQTGYGYTF TGTGCCATCCACAGGGGGCAGACGGGCTATGGCTACACCTTC